Shown below are 32 T cell receptor beta chains from a single sample sequenced in a study of regulatory T cells in long-lasting Graves disease. Specified time point: persistent/refractory GD, antithyroid drugs over 5 years with positive TRAb. Extracted PBMC RNA gave rise to the TCR library. Assembly of TCR beta libraries relied on iRepertoire HTBI primers together with Arm-PCR of CDR3 regions. In TCRdb, the multiplex PCR reads were re-called with MiXCR into one record per CDR3 protein. The repertoire has a few hundred thousand distinct CDR3 sequences, roughly 25% of them found once; the top ten carry 28%. Sequencing was performed on peripheral blood mononuclear cells (PBMCs), taken when the disease was refractory, from a patient treated with antithyroid drugs. The receptors were sampled from a woman between 40 and 55 years old with Graves disease.

This clonotype was counted only a few times. The genes are TRBV2 and TRBJ1-1, with D tentatively TRBD1 (6 bases). This CDR3 region has 14 residues. CDR1 and CDR2 (germline): SNHLY, FYNNEI. Trimming took off 5 bases at V and 4 bases at J, with 14 bases between the two ends. The CDR3: CASSKQGKGTEAFF. Here the CDR3 DNA reads TGTGCCAGCAGTAAACAGGGTAAGGGCACTGAAGCTTTCTTT.

This clonotype showed up many times. V usage is TRBV11-2 and J usage is TRBJ1-4, with D uncertain. Germline V gene sequence: CDR1 SGHAT, CDR2 FQNNGV. The CDR3 contains 15 residues. V was cut by 5 bases and J by 8 bases, with 18 bases left in between. The CDR3 DNA sequence: TGTGCCAGCAGCCGGCCTAGCGGGGTTCGAGAAAAACTGTTTTTT. This translates into CASSRPSGVREKLFF.

This clonotype has a handful of counts. J is TRBJ2-7 and V is TRBV19; 12 nucleotides align to TRBD2. J gave up 2 bases and V 4 bases, and 3 bases lay outside the gene matches. Germline V CDR1 and CDR2: LNHDA, SQIVND (reference sequence). The CDR3 is 15 amino acids. The CDR3 loop reads CASSTTSGGAYEQYF. CDR3 nucleotide sequence: TGTGCCAGTAGTACGACTAGCGGGGGAGCCTACGAGCAGTACTTC.

As concerns this clonotype: At one of its ends the junction is not consistent with the germline gene, which may arise from a read error. CDR3 DNA: TGTGCCAGCAGCTTAGCGGAGGGGGACTACGAGCGGTACTTC. It translates to CASSLAEGDYERYF. The chain recombines TRBV7-9 with TRBJ2-7, with a weak D call TRBD2 (7 bases). Germline V gives CDR1 SEHNR, CDR2 FQNEAQ (reference sequence). The CDR3 loop spans 14 amino acids.

This clonotype showed up many times. The chain has TRBV2 and TRBJ1-1; 7 bases fit TRBD1. J was trimmed by 11 bases and V by 6 bases; bases with no gene match: 3. CDR1 and CDR2 (germline): SNHLY, FYNNEI. This CDR3 is built from 10 residues. The DNA for the CDR3 is TGTGCCAGCAGGACAGGGATCGCTTTCTTT. It translates to CASRTGIAFF.

This clonotype was seen ten or more times. This rearrangement joins TRBV5-1 to TRBJ1-1, with a possible D match to TRBD1 (6 bases). V lost 4 bases and J lost 0, with 13 bases in between. The CDR3 loop spans 15 amino acids. Germline loops: CDR1 SGHRS, CDR2 YFSETQ. CDR3 bases: TGCGCCAGCAGCAGGACAGTCAAATTGAACACTGAAGCTTTCTTT. Translation gives CASSRTVKLNTEAFF.

This clonotype turned up a few times. V and J are TRBV28 and TRBJ2-1; TRBD2 agrees at 13 bases. There are 15 residues in the CDR3. Germline CDR1 is MDHEN and CDR2 is SYDVKM. After removal of 5 bases from V and 7 bases from J, the junction contained 5 bases not matched to a gene. CDR3 DNA: TGTGCCAGCAGTCTGGGGGGACTAGCGGGGAATGAGCAGTTCTTC. This translates into CASSLGGLAGNEQFF.

As regards this clonotype: An end of the junction differs from the germline gene, which may be a read error. The CDR3 loop reads CASREISTGNTGAFF. The CDR3 bases are TGTGCCAGCAGAGAGATATCCACAGGGAACACTGGAGCTTTCTTT. The chain employs TRBV6-4 and TRBJ1-1; TRBD1 is a possible D gene (6 bases). Looked up from germline, CDR1 is MRHNA and CDR2 is SNTAGT. This CDR3 is 15 amino acids long.

The V gene is TRBV20-1, the J gene TRBJ2-7, with 12 nucleotides matching TRBD2. Germline V lookup: CDR1 DFQATT, CDR2 SNEGSKA (reference sequence). This CDR3 has 17 amino acids. With 3 bases clipped from V and 0 bases from J, the junction kept 9 bases outside the gene matches. The DNA of the CDR3 is TGCAGTGCTAGGACAACGACTAGCGGGAGTAGCTCCTACGAGCAGTACTTC. Amino acids: CSARTTTSGSSSYEQYF.

This clonotype has only a few counts. V is TRBV20-1 and J is TRBJ2-7, with unresolved D. This CDR3 has 13 residues. Germline V CDR1 and CDR2: DFQATT, SNEGSKA (reference sequence). V lost 3 bases, J lost 2 bases, and 11 bases lay in between. CDR3 nucleotide sequence: TGCAGTGCTAGCTACCGCGTCCCCTACGAGCAGTACTTC. Its translation is CSASYRVPYEQYF.

This clonotype has only a few counts. V and J are TRBV2 and TRBJ2-3; no definite D call. The ends were cut back, 6 bases at V and 2 bases at J, with 6 bases in the middle. CDR1 and CDR2 (germline): SNHLY, FYNNEI. This CDR3 spans 12 amino acids. This CDR3 is CASSRYTDTQYF. In DNA, the CDR3 is TGTGCCAGCAGCCGTTACACAGATACGCAGTATTTT.

This clonotype appeared once. The V gene is TRBV28, the J gene TRBJ2-3, with TRBD2 as a possible D gene (6 bases). Germline CDR1 is MDHEN and CDR2 is SYDVKM. This CDR3 is built from 14 residues. Trimming cost V 3 bases and J 3 bases, with 10 bases left between them. The CDR3 reads CASSLRRGTDTQYF. Written as DNA, the CDR3 is TGTGCCAGCAGTTTGCGGCGGGGTACAGATACGCAGTATTTT.

This sequence joins TRBV5-5 and TRBJ1-4, with D uncertain. Looked up from germline, CDR1 is SGHKS and CDR2 is YYEKEE (reference sequence). Between the trimmed V and J ends, which lost 1 base and 7 bases, there was a span of 14 bases. There are 15 residues in the CDR3. The CDR3, as DNA: TGTGCCAGCAGCTTGACCGGCGGACCCTTTGAAAAACTGTTTTTT. As protein: CASSLTGGPFEKLFF.

This clonotype was picked up a small number of times. The J gene is TRBJ2-1, the V gene TRBV11-2; TRBD2 matches 11 bases. Per the germline V gene, CDR1 is SGHAT and CDR2 is FQNNGV. The trim removed 5 bases at V and 6 bases at J, leaving 12 bases unmatched. CDR3 length equals 17 residues. The CDR3 region is CASSLVSLAGGSNEQFF. The CDR3, as DNA: TGTGCCAGCAGCCTGGTATCTCTAGCGGGAGGTTCCAATGAGCAGTTCTTC.

This clonotype was seen ten or more times. The rearrangement links TRBV20-1 to TRBJ1-1; D gene ambiguous. CDR1 is DFQATT, CDR2 SNEGSKA, per germline (reference sequence). This CDR3 is built from 14 residues. V was trimmed by 1 base and J by 0 bases, leaving 9 bases between them. The chain's CDR3 is CSARVAGVNTEAFF. DNA of the CDR3: TGCAGTGCTAGAGTTGCCGGGGTGAACACTGAAGCTTTCTTT.

The chain employs TRBV29-1 and TRBJ1-1; tentatively, D is TRBD1 (5 bases). This CDR3 has 18 residues. Germline CDR1 and CDR2: SQVTM and ANQGSEA. The V end was cut by 4 bases, the J end by 6 bases, with 30 bases between. DNA for the CDR3: TGCAGCGTTGGGGGGGATAGCCCCCGGTTACGGATGAGCCCTGAAGCTTTCTTT. Protein product: CSVGGDSPRLRMSPEAFF. Looking up the rest from reference TRBV29-1 and TRBJ1-1 gives the full variable domain: SAVISQKPSRDICQRGTSLTIQCQVDSQVTMMFWYRQQPGQSLTLIATANQGSEATYESGFVIDKFPISRPNLTFSTLTVSNMSPEDSSIYLCSVGGDSPRLRMSPEAFFGQGTRLTVV.

The table lists this clonotype with many counts. This chain joins TRBV2 and TRBJ2-4; D call uncertain. The V gene lost 0 bases and the J gene lost 0 bases, with 9 bases spanning the gap. The CDR3 totals 16 residues. Per the germline V gene, CDR1 is SNHLY and CDR2 is FYNNEI. In DNA form, the CDR3 reads TGTGCCAGCAGTGAAGCGATATATCTAGCCAAAAACATTCAGTACTTC. Encoded protein: CASSEAIYLAKNIQYF.

A few counts support this clonotype. The V call is TRBV7-2, the J call TRBJ2-1, with 7 bases fitting TRBD2. The CDR3 length is 15 residues. The germline CDR1 and CDR2 sequences are SGHTA and FQGNSA. The junction had 8 bases not matched to a gene; V was cut back by 3 bases and J by 6 bases. The DNA of the CDR3 is TGTGCCAGCAGCTTTGGGGGACTAAATCCCAATGAGCAGTTCTTC. Translation gives CASSFGGLNPNEQFF. The variable domain in full, completed from reference TRBV7-2 and TRBJ2-1, reads GAGVSQSPSNKVTEKGKDVELRCDPISGHTALYWYRQSLGQGLEFLIYFQGNSAPDKSGLPSDRFSAERTGGSVSTLTIQRTQQEDSAVYLCASSFGGLNPNEQFFGPGTRLTVL.

The rearrangement uses TRBV3-1 and TRBJ2-5; D possibly corresponds to TRBD1 (6 bases). V was shortened by 4 bases and J by 1 base, with 10 bases between the two germline ends. The CDR3 is 14 amino acids. CDR1 and CDR2 from the germline V gene are LGHDT and YNNKEL (reference sequence). The CDR3 spells CASSLRTAQETQYF. As DNA, the CDR3 is TGTGCCAGCAGCCTCCGGACAGCCCAAGAGACCCAGTACTTC.

This clonotype was observed a handful of times. This chain's CDR3 is CASSQDRAGLAKNIQYF. For the CDR3, the DNA is TGTGCCAGCAGCCAAGATCGGGCGGGACTAGCCAAAAACATTCAGTACTTC. V and J are TRBV3-1 and TRBJ2-4; weak D call: TRBD2 (6 bases). V was trimmed by 0 bases and J by 0 bases, leaving 12 bases between them. Germline lookup yields CDR1 LGHDT and CDR2 YNNKEL (reference sequence). The CDR3 contains 17 residues.

The V gene is TRBV5-1, the J gene TRBJ2-7; 8 bases are a match to TRBD1. Germline lookup yields CDR1 SGHRS and CDR2 YFSETQ. This CDR3 has 16 amino acids. Trimming took 4 bases from V and 1 from J; bases not matched to a gene: 10. The CDR3 DNA is TGCGCCAGCAGCCCACAAGGGACAGGAATTTCCTACGAGCAGTACTTC. Protein: CASSPQGTGISYEQYF.

This clonotype was detected ten times or more. The chain joins TRBV28 to TRBJ2-7, with 7 nucleotides matching TRBD1. This CDR3 is built from 16 residues. V lost 1 base to trimming and J lost 2 bases; unmatched junction nucleotides: 8. CDR1 MDHEN and CDR2 SYDVKM come from the germline V gene. CDR3 sequence: CASSLSLWQGAYEQYF. Here the CDR3 DNA reads TGTGCCAGCAGTTTATCCCTCTGGCAGGGGGCCTACGAGCAGTACTTC.

This clonotype was detected many times. The V gene is TRBV28, the J gene TRBJ2-5, with a tentative D call TRBD2 (6 bases). CDR1 and CDR2 (germline): MDHEN, SYDVKM. There are 14 residues in the CDR3. V dropped 5 bases and J dropped 1 base, with 11 bases sitting between them. CDR3 protein: CASSPAGSQETQYF. For the CDR3, the DNA is TGTGCCAGCAGTCCCGCGGGGTCCCAAGAGACCCAGTACTTC.

With respect to this clonotype: A single base separates this from a much larger clone, so it may be a read error. The rearrangement joins TRBV3-1 to TRBJ2-7; D is ambiguous. The CDR3 is 13 residues long. Germline loops: CDR1 LGHDT, CDR2 YNNKEL (reference sequence). V shed 5 bases and J shed 4 bases, with 12 bases lying between them. The CDR3 nucleotides read TGTGCCAGCAGCTATCCCCCCATGTACGAGCAGTACTTC. It specifies CASSYPPMYEQYF.

This clonotype was observed a few times. The rearrangement joins TRBV5-5 to TRBJ2-7; tentatively, D is TRBD2 (5 bases). Trimming left V 1 base short and J 3 bases short, with 14 bases between. CDR3 length equals 15 residues. Germline V gene data show CDR1 as SGHKS and CDR2 as YYEKEE (reference sequence). Written as DNA, the CDR3 is TGTGCCAGCAGCTTGTATCTTACTCGGGACTACGAGCAGTACTTC. As protein: CASSLYLTRDYEQYF.

This clonotype was recorded at least ten times. The V call is TRBV6-2 or TRBV6-3, the J call TRBJ2-5, with 7 bases fitting TRBD1. CDR3 length: 14 amino acids. Germline values: CDR1 MNHEY, CDR2 SVGEGT. With V trimmed by 0 bases and J by 2 bases, 0 bases remained unmatched. In DNA, the CDR3 is TGTGCCAGCAGTTACTCGGGACAGCAAGAGACCCAGTACTTC. Its translation is CASSYSGQQETQYF.

The chain couples TRBV14 to TRBJ1-2; D is unresolved. The V end lost 5 bases, the J end lost 3 bases, and 16 bases lay between the germline ends. Germline lookup yields CDR1 SGHDN and CDR2 FVKESK. This CDR3 contains 15 residues. CDR3 region: CASSKPTGNYYGYTF. The CDR3 nucleotides read TGTGCCAGCAGCAAGCCCACGGGGAATTACTATGGCTACACCTTC.

This clonotype has a handful of counts. The CDR3 sequence is CASSDPIPGQGHQPQHF. The CDR3 DNA reads TGTGCCAGCAGCGACCCGATACCGGGACAGGGGCATCAGCCCCAGCATTTT. The V and J genes are TRBV11-1 and TRBJ1-5; 10 bases line up with TRBD1. The CDR3 extends over 17 amino acids. V lost 5 bases and J lost 5; bases outside the gene matches: 12. Germline assignment: CDR1 SGHAT and CDR2 FQDESV (reference sequence).

This clonotype was found many times. The chain has TRBV28 and TRBJ2-7; D remains ambiguous. Germline loops: CDR1 MDHEN, CDR2 SYDVKM. Trimming left V 6 bases short and J 3 bases short, with 18 bases between. The CDR3 consists of 15 residues. For the CDR3, the DNA is TGTGCCAGCAGCCCCATTATCGAGTCTCACTACGAGCAGTACTTC. This encodes CASSPIIESHYEQYF.

In this sample, this clonotype turned up a few times. V usage is TRBV5-1 and J usage is TRBJ2-5, with D perhaps matching TRBD2 (5 bases). V lost 4 bases and J lost 1, with 11 bases in between. CDR3 length: 14 amino acids. Germline lookup yields CDR1 SGHRS and CDR2 YFSETQ. The CDR3 sequence: CASSHGKSQETQYF. The CDR3, as DNA: TGCGCCAGCAGCCACGGGAAGTCCCAAGAGACCCAGTACTTC.

Concerning this clonotype itself: The junction differs from germline at one of its ends, possibly a read error. The chain employs TRBV5-6 and TRBJ2-5; 7 positions agree with TRBD1. The CDR3 sequence is 14 residues long. CDR1 and CDR2 (germline): SGHDT, YYEEEE. The CDR3 loop reads CASSLAHNRGASGF. Here the CDR3 DNA reads TGTGCCAGCAGCTTGGCACACAACAGGGGCGCGAGTGGTTTC.

The sample holds a few counts of this clonotype. V gene TRBV13 combines with J gene TRBJ2-3; the D is unclear. CDR1 and CDR2 from the germline V gene are PRHDT and FYEKMQ (reference sequence). The CDR3 totals 12 residues. Trimming pared 5 bases from V and 5 bases from J, leaving 8 bases between. The CDR3 nucleotides are TGTGCCAGCAGCCGTGGACGAGATACGCAGTATTTT. This translates into CASSRGRDTQYF.